This record covers a single TCR beta chain. Generated by immunoSEQ multiplex PCR, the TCRdb table keeps only in-frame clones and is missing some. The sample contains approximately 81,000 clones, 90% to 97% of which appear only once. The CDR3 is 14 residues long. Germline loops: CDR1 SGHKS, CDR2 YYEKEE (reference sequence). With 4 bases removed from V and 4 bases from J, the gap between germline ends came to 11 bases. The record originates from a study of technical replicates of blood from a few donors. The chain has TRBV5-5 and TRBJ2-2, with D hard to call. The sequence derives from a human donor in good health. Sequenced: T cells isolated from PBMCs. The CDR3 coding sequence is TGTGCCAGCAGCCGCGACACTTTCACCGGGGAGCTGTTTTTT. This gives the protein CASSRDTFTGELFF.